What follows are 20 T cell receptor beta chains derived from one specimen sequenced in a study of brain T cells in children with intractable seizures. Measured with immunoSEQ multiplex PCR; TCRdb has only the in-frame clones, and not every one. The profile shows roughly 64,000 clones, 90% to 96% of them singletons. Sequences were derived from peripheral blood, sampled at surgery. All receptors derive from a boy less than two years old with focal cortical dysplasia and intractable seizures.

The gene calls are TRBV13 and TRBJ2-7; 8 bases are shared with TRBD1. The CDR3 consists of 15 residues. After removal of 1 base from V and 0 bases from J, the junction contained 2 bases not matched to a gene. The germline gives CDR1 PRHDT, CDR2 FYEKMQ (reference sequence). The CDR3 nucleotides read TGTGCCAGCAGCTTAGCGGGACAGGTCTCCTACGAGCAGTACTTC. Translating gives CASSLAGQVSYEQYF.

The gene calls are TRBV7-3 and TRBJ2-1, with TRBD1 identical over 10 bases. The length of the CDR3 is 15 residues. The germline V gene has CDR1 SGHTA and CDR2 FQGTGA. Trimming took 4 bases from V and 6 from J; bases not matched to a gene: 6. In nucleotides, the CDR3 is TGTGCCAGCAGCTCAGACGGACAGGGGGGCAATGAGCAGTTCTTC. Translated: CASSSDGQGGNEQFF.

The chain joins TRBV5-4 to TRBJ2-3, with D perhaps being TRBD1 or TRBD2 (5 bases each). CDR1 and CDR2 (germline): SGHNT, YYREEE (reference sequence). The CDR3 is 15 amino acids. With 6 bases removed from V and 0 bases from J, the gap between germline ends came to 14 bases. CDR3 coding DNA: TGTGCCAGCACCCGACGGGGCCCCAGCACAGATACGCAGTATTTT. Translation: CASTRRGPSTDTQYF.

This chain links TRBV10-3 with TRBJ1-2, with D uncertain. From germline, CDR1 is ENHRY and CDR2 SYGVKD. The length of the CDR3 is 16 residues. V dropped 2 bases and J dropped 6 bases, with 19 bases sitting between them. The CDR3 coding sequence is TGTGCCATCAGTGAGGATCTTGCGGGTATGGTGGATGGCTACACCTTC. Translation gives CAISEDLAGMVDGYTF.

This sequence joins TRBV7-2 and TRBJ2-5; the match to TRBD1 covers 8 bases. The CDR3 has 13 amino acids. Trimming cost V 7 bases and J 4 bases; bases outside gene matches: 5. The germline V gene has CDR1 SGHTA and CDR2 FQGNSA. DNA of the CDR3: TGTGCCAGCAACCGGACAGGGACAGAGACCCAGTACTTC. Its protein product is CASNRTGTETQYF. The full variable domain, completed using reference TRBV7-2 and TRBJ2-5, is GAGVSQSPSNKVTEKGKDVELRCDPISGHTALYWYRQSLGQGLEFLIYFQGNSAPDKSGLPSDRFSAERTGGSVSTLTIQRTQQEDSAVYLCASNRTGTETQYFGPGTRLLVL.

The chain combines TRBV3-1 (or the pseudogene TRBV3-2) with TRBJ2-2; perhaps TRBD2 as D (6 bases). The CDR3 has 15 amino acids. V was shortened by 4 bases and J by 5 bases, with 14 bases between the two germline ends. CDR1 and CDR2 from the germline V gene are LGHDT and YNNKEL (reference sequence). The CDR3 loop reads CASSLWRGRTGELFF. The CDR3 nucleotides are TGTGCCAGCAGCCTTTGGCGGGGTCGGACCGGGGAGCTGTTTTTT.

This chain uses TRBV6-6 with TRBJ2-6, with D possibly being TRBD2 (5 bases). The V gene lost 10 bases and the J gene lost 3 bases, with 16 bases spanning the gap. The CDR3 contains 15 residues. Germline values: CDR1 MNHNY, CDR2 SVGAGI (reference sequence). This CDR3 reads CATARKGSGANVLTF. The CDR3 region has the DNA TGTGCCACCGCGAGGAAAGGGAGTGGGGCCAACGTCCTGACTTTC.

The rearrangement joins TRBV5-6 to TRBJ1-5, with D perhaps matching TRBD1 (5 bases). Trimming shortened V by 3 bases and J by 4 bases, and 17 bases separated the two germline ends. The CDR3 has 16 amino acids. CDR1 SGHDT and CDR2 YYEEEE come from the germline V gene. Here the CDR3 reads CASSSGGGGGNQPQHF. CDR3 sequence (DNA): TGTGCCAGCAGCTCCGGTGGTGGGGGGGGGAATCAGCCCCAGCATTTT.

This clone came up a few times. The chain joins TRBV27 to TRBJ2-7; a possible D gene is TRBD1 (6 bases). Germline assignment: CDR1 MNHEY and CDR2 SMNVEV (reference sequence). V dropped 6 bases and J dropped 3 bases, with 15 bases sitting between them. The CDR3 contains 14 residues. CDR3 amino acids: CASSYRAAHYEQYF. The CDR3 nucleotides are TGTGCCAGCAGCTACAGGGCCGCCCACTACGAGCAGTACTTC.

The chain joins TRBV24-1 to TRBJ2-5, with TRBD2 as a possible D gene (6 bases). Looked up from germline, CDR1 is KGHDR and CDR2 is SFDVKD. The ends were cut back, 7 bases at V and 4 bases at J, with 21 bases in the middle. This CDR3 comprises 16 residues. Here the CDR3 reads CATSPGTDSRRETQYF. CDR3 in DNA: TGTGCCACCAGCCCCGGGACTGACTCACGAAGAGAGACCCAGTACTTC.

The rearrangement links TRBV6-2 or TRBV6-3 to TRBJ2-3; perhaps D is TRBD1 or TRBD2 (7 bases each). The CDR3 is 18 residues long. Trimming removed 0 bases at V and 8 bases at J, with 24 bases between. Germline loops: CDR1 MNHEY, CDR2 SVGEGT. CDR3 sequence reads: CASSYSILTSWQGVTQYF. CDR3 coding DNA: TGTGCCAGCAGTTACTCGATTCTGACTAGCTGGCAGGGGGTTACGCAGTATTTT.

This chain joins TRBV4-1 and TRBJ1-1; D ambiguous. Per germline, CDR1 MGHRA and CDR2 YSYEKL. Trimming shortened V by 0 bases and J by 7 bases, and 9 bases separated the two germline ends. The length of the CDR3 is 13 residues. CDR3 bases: TGCGCCAGCAGCCAAGATCCGCAGGTTGAAGCTTTCTTT. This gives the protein CASSQDPQVEAFF.

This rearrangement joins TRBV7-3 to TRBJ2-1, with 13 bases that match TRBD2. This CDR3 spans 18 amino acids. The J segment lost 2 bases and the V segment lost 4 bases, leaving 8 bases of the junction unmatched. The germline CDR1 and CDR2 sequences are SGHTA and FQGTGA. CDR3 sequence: CASSSRGLAGSTYNEQFF. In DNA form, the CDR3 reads TGTGCCAGCAGCTCTAGGGGACTAGCGGGATCGACCTACAATGAGCAGTTCTTC.

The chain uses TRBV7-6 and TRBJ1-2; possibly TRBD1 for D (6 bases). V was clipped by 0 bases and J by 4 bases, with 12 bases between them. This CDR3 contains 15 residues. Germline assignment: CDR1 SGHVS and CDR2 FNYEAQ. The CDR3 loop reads CASSLAAGESYGYTF. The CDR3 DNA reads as TGTGCCAGCAGCTTAGCGGCAGGGGAAAGCTATGGCTACACCTTC. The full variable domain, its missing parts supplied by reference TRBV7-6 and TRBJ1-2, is GAGVSQSPRYKVTKRGQDVALRCDPISGHVSLYWYRQALGQGPEFLTYFNYEAQQDKSGLPNDRFSAERPEGSISTLTIQRTEQRDSAMYRCASSLAAGESYGYTFGSGTRLTVV.

This CDR3 is CSASAYEQYF. CDR3 coding DNA: TGCAGTGCTAGCGCCTACGAGCAGTACTTC. V usage is TRBV20-1 and J usage is TRBJ2-7, with D hard to call. The CDR3 length is 10 residues. Looked up from germline, CDR1 is DFQATT and CDR2 is SNEGSKA (reference sequence). V lost 3 bases, J lost 2 bases, and 2 bases lay in between.

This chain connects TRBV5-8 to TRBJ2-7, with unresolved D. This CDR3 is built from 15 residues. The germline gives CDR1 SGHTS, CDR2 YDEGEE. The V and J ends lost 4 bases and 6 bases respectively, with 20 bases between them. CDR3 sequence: CASSHGRRLGSEQYF. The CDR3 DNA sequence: TGTGCCAGCAGCCATGGACGGAGACTGGGCTCCGAGCAGTACTTC.

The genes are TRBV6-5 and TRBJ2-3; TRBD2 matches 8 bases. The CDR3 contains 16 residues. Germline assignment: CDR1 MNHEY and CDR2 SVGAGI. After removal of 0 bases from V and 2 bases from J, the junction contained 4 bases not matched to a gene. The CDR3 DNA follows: TGTGCCAGCAGTTACTCAGGTAGCGGGGTCACAGATACGCAGTATTTT. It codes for CASSYSGSGVTDTQYF.

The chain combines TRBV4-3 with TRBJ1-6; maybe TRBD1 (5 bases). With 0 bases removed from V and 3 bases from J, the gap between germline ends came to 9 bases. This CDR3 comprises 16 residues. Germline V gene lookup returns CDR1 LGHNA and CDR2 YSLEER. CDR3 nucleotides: TGCGCCAGCAGCCAAGATAGCGACAGCTATAATTCACCCCTCCACTTT. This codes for CASSQDSDSYNSPLHF.

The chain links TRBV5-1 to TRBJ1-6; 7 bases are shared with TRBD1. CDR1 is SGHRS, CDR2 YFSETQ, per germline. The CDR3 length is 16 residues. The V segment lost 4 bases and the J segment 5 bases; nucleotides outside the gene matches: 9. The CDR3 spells CASSKRQGSDNSPLHF. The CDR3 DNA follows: TGCGCCAGCAGCAAAAGACAGGGTTCCGATAATTCACCCCTCCACTTT.

CDR3 loop: CASSQSGTNTGELFF. CDR3 in DNA: TGCGCCAGCAGCCAATCCGGGACCAACACCGGGGAGCTGTTTTTT. This chain uses TRBV4-1 with TRBJ2-2; D is possibly TRBD1 or TRBD2 (5 bases each). Germline lookup yields CDR1 MGHRA and CDR2 YSYEKL. This CDR3 comprises 15 residues. V was trimmed by 2 bases and J by 2 bases, leaving 9 bases between them.